A single sample gave rise to the 22 T cell receptor beta chains below, sequenced in a study of T cell repertoires in cytomegalovirus infection. TCRdb used MiXCR to reprocess the reads, holding one entry per CDR3 protein. The sample has about 360,000 distinct CDR3 sequences; about a sixth are singletons. Source material: PBMCs. These receptors were taken from a human donor in good health (CMV status not recorded). Some clones in this sample may be carry-over from other donors' samples.

The chain couples TRBV28 to TRBJ2-7; a possible D gene is TRBD1 (6 bases). V lost 2 bases and J 6 bases, leaving 8 bases between the germline ends. This CDR3 is 12 amino acids long. Germline CDR1 MDHEN, CDR2 SYDVKM. The CDR3 bases are TGTGCCAGCAGTTTAACAGGGCGCGAGCAGTACTTC. Translation: CASSLTGREQYF.

There are a few counts of this clonotype. V is TRBV5-4 and J is TRBJ2-7, with D tentatively TRBD1 or TRBD2 (5 bases each). The CDR3 is made up of 15 amino acids. Germline CDR1 SGHNT, CDR2 YYREEE (reference sequence). Trimming removed 4 bases at V and 2 bases at J, with 16 bases between. In nucleotides, the CDR3 is TGTGCCAGCAGCACCGGGGCGCCGGACACCTACGAGCAGTACTTC. Its translation: CASSTGAPDTYEQYF. Drawing the rest from reference TRBV5-4 and TRBJ2-7, the complete variable domain is ETGVTQSPTHLIKTRGQQVTLRCSSQSGHNTVSWYQQALGQGPQFIFQYYREEENGRGNFPPRFSGLQFPNYSSELNVNALELDDSALYLCASSTGAPDTYEQYFGPGTRLTVT.

On this clonotype itself: The CDR3 does not close with the conserved phenylalanine or tryptophan, likely indicating a read error. V gene TRBV27 combines with J gene TRBJ1-2; 8 bases map to TRBD1. Germline V CDR1 and CDR2: MNHEY, SMNVEV (reference sequence). CDR3 size: 12 residues. With V trimmed by 6 bases and J by 8 bases, 5 bases remained unmatched. The CDR3 is CASRQGGVGYTS. CDR3 nucleotides: TGTGCCAGCAGACAGGGGGGAGTAGGCTACACCTCC.

This clonotype was recorded at least ten times. The rearrangement links TRBV2 to TRBJ1-2, with 7 bases that match TRBD1. CDR1 SNHLY and CDR2 FYNNEI come from the germline V gene. Trimming removed 3 bases from V and 8 bases from J; junction bases left unmatched: 3. CDR3 length equals 12 residues. The CDR3 DNA sequence: TGTGCCAGCAGTGAGGGGACAGTCGGCTACACCTTC. Translating gives CASSEGTVGYTF.

The rearrangement joins TRBV10-3 to TRBJ1-5; no clear D gene. The CDR3 covers 16 residues. V lost 3 bases and J 4 bases, leaving 16 bases between the germline ends. Germline CDR1 reads ENHRY; CDR2 reads SYGVKD. The CDR3 nucleotides are TGTGCCATCAGTGACCCTTTTAGGAGGACGAATCAGCCCCAGCATTTT. This translates into CAISDPFRRTNQPQHF.

The chain links TRBV11-2 to TRBJ2-7, with D possibly being TRBD2 (6 bases). CDR3 length equals 12 residues. Germline V CDR1 and CDR2: SGHAT, FQNNGV. V was shortened by 4 bases and J by 6 bases, with 10 bases between the two germline ends. The CDR3 DNA follows: TGTGCCAGCAGCTCGGCGGGATCCGAGCAGTACTTC. This encodes CASSSAGSEQYF.

This clonotype is a singleton in its sample. This rearrangement joins TRBV3-1 to TRBJ1-1; 10 bases align to TRBD1. V gave up 3 bases and J gave up 6 bases; unmatched junction bases: 1. Germline V gene lookup returns CDR1 LGHDT and CDR2 YNNKEL (reference sequence). This CDR3 contains 13 residues. CDR3 nucleotide sequence: TGTGCCAGCAGCCACGGGACAGGGGCTGAAGCTTTCTTT. This sequence encodes CASSHGTGAEAFF.

This clonotype turned up a few times. The J gene is TRBJ1-5, the V gene TRBV7-6; D remains ambiguous. Per germline, CDR1 SGHVS and CDR2 FNYEAQ. The V end was cut by 5 bases, the J end by 3 bases, with 14 bases between. The CDR3 consists of 15 residues. In nucleotides, the CDR3 is TGTGCCAGCAGCCATAGGTACGGAATCAATCAGCCCCAGCATTTT. Amino acid sequence: CASSHRYGINQPQHF.

This clonotype was detected many times. V gene TRBV6-2 or TRBV6-3 combines with J gene TRBJ2-7; 7 positions match TRBD2. CDR1 and CDR2 (germline): MNHEY, SVGEGT. The V gene end was trimmed by 6 bases and the J gene end by 2 bases; junction bases not matched to a gene: 10. This CDR3 is 15 amino acids long. CDR3 sequence (DNA): TGTGCCAGCAGCAACCTAGCGGATATTCCCTACGAGCAGTACTTC. It codes for CASSNLADIPYEQYF.

This clonotype was seen only a few times. V and J are TRBV10-3 and TRBJ2-1; 8 nucleotides line up with TRBD2. The length of the CDR3 is 19 residues. Per the germline V gene, CDR1 is ENHRY and CDR2 is SYGVKD. V was clipped by 0 bases and J by 9 bases; unmatched bases: 19. DNA of the CDR3: TGTGCCATCAGTGAGTCGTTTGCGGGACTAGGTAGCGTGGCTCCTGAGCAGTTCTTC. It translates to CAISESFAGLGSVAPEQFF.

This clonotype was seen ten or more times. J is TRBJ1-1 and V is TRBV7-2; no definite D call. V was shortened by 5 bases and J by 12 bases, with 19 bases between the two germline ends. There are 13 residues in the CDR3. Germline CDR1 is SGHTA and CDR2 is FQGNSA. CDR3 region: CASSTRIGQEPFF. The CDR3 region has the DNA TGTGCCAGCAGCACTAGGATTGGTCAGGAACCTTTCTTT.

This clonotype appeared once. The CDR3: CASSLASGAWNEQFF. DNA of the CDR3: TGTGCCAGCAGCTTAGCCTCCGGAGCATGGAATGAGCAGTTCTTC. This sequence joins TRBV7-9 and TRBJ2-1; D gene uncertain. V shed 0 bases and J shed 7 bases, with 13 bases lying between them. Germline V gene sequence: CDR1 SEHNR, CDR2 FQNEAQ (reference sequence). The CDR3 has 15 amino acids. Full variable domain (outside the CDR3, taken from reference TRBV7-9 and TRBJ2-1): DTGVSQNPRHKITKRGQNVTFRCDPISEHNRLYWYRQTLGQGPEFLTYFQNEAQLEKSRLLSDRFSAERPKGSFSTLEIQRTEQGDSAMYLCASSLASGAWNEQFFGPGTRLTVL.

This sequence joins TRBV7-2 and TRBJ1-4; no reliable D call. Per germline, CDR1 SGHTA and CDR2 FQGNSA. V shed 5 bases and J shed 7 bases, with 8 bases lying between them. This CDR3 contains 12 residues. In DNA form, the CDR3 reads TGTGCCAGCAGCCAGAAAGGTGAAAAACTGTTTTTT. The encoded protein is CASSQKGEKLFF.

CDR3 loop: CSARGVEGRGEQYF. CDR3 nucleotide sequence: TGCAGTGCTAGAGGGGTAGAAGGGCGTGGAGAGCAGTACTTC. The chain recombines TRBV20-1 with TRBJ2-7; unclear D gene. V dropped 1 base and J dropped 7 bases, with 17 bases sitting between them. The CDR3 sequence is 14 residues long. Germline lookup yields CDR1 DFQATT and CDR2 SNEGSKA (reference sequence).

The chain is built from TRBV28 and TRBJ2-5; 7 nucleotides agree with TRBD1. Germline CDR1 is MDHEN and CDR2 is SYDVKM. The V segment lost 10 bases and the J segment 0 bases; nucleotides outside the gene matches: 5. CDR3 length equals 13 residues. DNA of the CDR3: TGTGCCACCCTACAGGGGAACCAAGAGACCCAGTACTTC. Its protein product is CATLQGNQETQYF.

There are many counts of this clonotype. The chain couples TRBV7-8 to TRBJ2-1, with TRBD2 as a possible D gene (7 bases). CDR1 is SGHVS and CDR2 is FQNEAQ in the germline V gene. CDR3 length equals 16 residues. V was pared by 3 bases and J by 1 base, with 13 bases between. The CDR3 reads CASSLKGGASYNEQFF. The CDR3 nucleotides read TGTGCCAGCAGCTTGAAAGGGGGGGCGTCCTACAATGAGCAGTTCTTC.

This clonotype was seen only a few times. This chain joins TRBV12-3 or TRBV12-4 and TRBJ2-7, with 7 nucleotides matching TRBD2. This CDR3 has 12 residues. The V segment lost 5 bases and the J segment 6 bases; nucleotides outside the gene matches: 4. CDR3 sequence: CASSQREGEQYF. The CDR3 region has the DNA TGTGCCAGCAGTCAAAGGGAGGGCGAGCAGTACTTC.

This clonotype occurred a few times. The chain employs TRBV5-4 and TRBJ2-3; D is possibly TRBD1 or TRBD2 (5 bases each). This CDR3 comprises 15 residues. Germline V lookup: CDR1 SGHNT, CDR2 YYREEE (reference sequence). V was pared by 4 bases and J by 0 bases, with 12 bases between. The chain's CDR3 is CASSPGTGSTDTQYF. The CDR3 DNA is TGTGCCAGCAGCCCCGGGACGGGCAGCACAGATACGCAGTATTTT.

This clonotype was observed many times. The chain has TRBV12-3 or TRBV12-4 and TRBJ2-3; 9 bases align to TRBD1. The CDR3 has 13 amino acids. Germline trimming cut 9 bases from V and 5 bases from J; bases unmatched to any gene: 6. The CDR3 nucleotides read TGTGCCAGTGGGACAGGGAATGAAGATACGCAGTATTTT. Translating it yields CASGTGNEDTQYF.

There are many counts of this clonotype. The chain is built from TRBV19 and TRBJ2-1; a possible D gene is TRBD1 (6 bases). Germline CDR1 and CDR2: LNHDA and SQIVND (reference sequence). Trimming removed 1 base from V and 4 bases from J, with 11 bases in between. This CDR3 region has 15 residues. The CDR3 nucleotides are TGTGCCAGTAGTATAGGGGGGACATATTACAATGAGCAGTTCTTC. Amino acid sequence: CASSIGGTYYNEQFF.

The chain links TRBV28 to TRBJ2-2; no reliable D call. Germline V gives CDR1 MDHEN, CDR2 SYDVKM. Trimming took 4 bases from V and 4 from J, leaving 16 bases between them. There are 16 residues in the CDR3. The CDR3 nucleotides are TGTGCCAGCAGTTGGCCCCGCGGTGATCCCACCGGGGAGCTGTTTTTT. The encoded protein is CASSWPRGDPTGELFF.

The sample holds many counts of this clonotype. This rearrangement joins TRBV12-3 or TRBV12-4 to TRBJ2-1; D perhaps matches TRBD2 (6 bases). This CDR3 spans 16 amino acids. The V end was cut by 6 bases, the J end by 0 bases, with 15 bases between. CDR3 region: CASSRRGGSSYNEQFF. The CDR3 DNA is TGTGCCAGCAGCCGTCGAGGAGGGAGCTCCTACAATGAGCAGTTCTTC.